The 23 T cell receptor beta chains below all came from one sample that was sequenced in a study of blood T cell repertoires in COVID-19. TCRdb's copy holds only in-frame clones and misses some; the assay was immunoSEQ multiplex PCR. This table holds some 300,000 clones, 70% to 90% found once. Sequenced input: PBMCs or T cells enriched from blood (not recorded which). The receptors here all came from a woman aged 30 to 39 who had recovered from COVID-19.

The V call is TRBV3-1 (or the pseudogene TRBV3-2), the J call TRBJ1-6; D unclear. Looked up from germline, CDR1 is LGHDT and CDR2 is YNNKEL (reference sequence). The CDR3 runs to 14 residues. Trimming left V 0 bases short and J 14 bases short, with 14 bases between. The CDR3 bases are TGTGCCAGCAGCCAAGAGCAGGACGCGGGAACCCTCCACTTT. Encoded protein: CASSQEQDAGTLHF.

The chain's CDR3 is CASSPTVSSGNTIYF. CDR3 nucleotides: TGTGCCAGCAGTCCGACTGTGAGCTCTGGAAACACCATATATTTT. This chain joins TRBV6-5 and TRBJ1-3; D is unclear. Germline V gives CDR1 MNHEY, CDR2 SVGAGI. The CDR3 extends over 15 amino acids. V was cut by 5 bases and J by 0 bases, with 11 bases left in between.

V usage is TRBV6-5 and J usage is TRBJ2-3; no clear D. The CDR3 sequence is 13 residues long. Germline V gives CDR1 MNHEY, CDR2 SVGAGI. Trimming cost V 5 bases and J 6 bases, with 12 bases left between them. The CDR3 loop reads CASSLGTLDTQYF. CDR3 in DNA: TGTGCCAGCAGTCTAGGAACACTGGATACGCAGTATTTT.

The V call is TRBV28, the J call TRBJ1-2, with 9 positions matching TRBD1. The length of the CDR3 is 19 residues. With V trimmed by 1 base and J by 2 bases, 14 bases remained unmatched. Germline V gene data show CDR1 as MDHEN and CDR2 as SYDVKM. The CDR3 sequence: CASSLSENTDRGGNYGYTF. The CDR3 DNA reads TGTGCCAGCAGTTTATCCGAAAATACCGACAGGGGGGGGAACTATGGCTACACCTTC.

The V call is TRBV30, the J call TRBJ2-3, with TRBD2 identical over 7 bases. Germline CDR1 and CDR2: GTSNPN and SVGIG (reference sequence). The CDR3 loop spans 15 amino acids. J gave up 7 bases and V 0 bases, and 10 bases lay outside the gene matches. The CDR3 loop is CAWSVLAGPGNTQYF. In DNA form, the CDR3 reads TGTGCCTGGAGTGTATTAGCGGGTCCCGGGAATACGCAGTATTTT.

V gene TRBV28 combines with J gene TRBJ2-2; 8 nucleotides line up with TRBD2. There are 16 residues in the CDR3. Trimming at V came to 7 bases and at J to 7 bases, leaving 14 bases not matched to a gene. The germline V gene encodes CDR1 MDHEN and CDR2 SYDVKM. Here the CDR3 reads CASTVGLDEGFGELFF. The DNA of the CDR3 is TGTGCCAGCACTGTGGGACTAGATGAGGGATTCGGGGAGCTGTTTTTT.

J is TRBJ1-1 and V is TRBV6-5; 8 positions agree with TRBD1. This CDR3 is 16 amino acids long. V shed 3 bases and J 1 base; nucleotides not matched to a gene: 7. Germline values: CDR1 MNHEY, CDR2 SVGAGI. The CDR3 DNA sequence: TGTGCCAGCAGTTATCGGCCCAGGGGGCCGAACACTGAAGCTTTCTTT. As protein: CASSYRPRGPNTEAFF.

CDR3 amino acids: CASSQTRDFPLHF. The DNA for the CDR3 is TGCGCCAGCAGCCAGACGAGGGACTTCCCCCTCCACTTT. The rearrangement joins TRBV4-1 to TRBJ1-6; D is possibly TRBD1 (5 bases). V lost 3 bases and J lost 13, with 13 bases in between. Germline V CDR1 and CDR2: MGHRA, YSYEKL. The CDR3 spans 13 residues.

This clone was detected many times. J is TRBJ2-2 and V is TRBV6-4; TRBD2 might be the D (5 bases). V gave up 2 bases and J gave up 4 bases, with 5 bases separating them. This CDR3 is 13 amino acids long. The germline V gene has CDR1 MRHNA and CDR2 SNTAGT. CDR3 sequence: CASSDRGTGELFF. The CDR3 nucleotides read TGTGCCAGCAGTGACCGGGGCACCGGGGAGCTGTTTTTT.

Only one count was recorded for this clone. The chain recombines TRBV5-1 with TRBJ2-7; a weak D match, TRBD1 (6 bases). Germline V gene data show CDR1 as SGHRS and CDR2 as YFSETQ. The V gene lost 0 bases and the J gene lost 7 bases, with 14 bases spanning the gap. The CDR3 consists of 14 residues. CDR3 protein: CASSLDPGVSEQYF. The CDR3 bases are TGCGCCAGCAGCTTGGATCCAGGGGTGAGTGAGCAGTACTTC.

The DNA for the CDR3 is TGTGCCAGCAGCTACAGGGGTTCAGGTTCTAATGAAAAACTGTTTTTT. This translates into CASSYRGSGSNEKLFF. The rearrangement joins TRBV7-2 to TRBJ1-4, with 7 bases aligning to TRBD1. There are 16 residues in the CDR3. V dropped 4 bases and J dropped 3; count of bases not matched to a gene: 8. Looked up from germline, CDR1 is SGHTA and CDR2 is FQGNSA.

This CDR3 reads CASSPSDRDYGYTF. For the CDR3, the DNA is TGTGCCAGCAGCCCCTCCGACAGGGACTATGGCTACACCTTC. This chain uses TRBV3-1 (or the pseudogene TRBV3-2) with TRBJ1-2; 7 bases align to TRBD1. This CDR3 contains 14 residues. Germline V CDR1 and CDR2: LGHDT, YNNKEL (reference sequence). With V trimmed by 4 bases and J by 3 bases, 5 bases remained unmatched.

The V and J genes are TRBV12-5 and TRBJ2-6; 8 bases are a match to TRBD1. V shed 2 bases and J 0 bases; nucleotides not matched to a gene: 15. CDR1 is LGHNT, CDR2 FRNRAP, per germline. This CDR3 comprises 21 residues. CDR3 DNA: TGTGCTAGTGGTTTGATTTTAGGACAGGGCAACCCTAGCTCTGGGGCCAACGTCCTGACTTTC. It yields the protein CASGLILGQGNPSSGANVLTF.

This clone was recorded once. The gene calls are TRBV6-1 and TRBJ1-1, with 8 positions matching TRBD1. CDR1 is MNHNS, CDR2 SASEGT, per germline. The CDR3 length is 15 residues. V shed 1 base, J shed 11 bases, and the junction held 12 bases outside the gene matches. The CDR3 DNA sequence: TGTGCCAGCAGTGAAGTCGACAGGGGCCAAGGGTGGGCTTTCTTT. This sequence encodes CASSEVDRGQGWAFF.

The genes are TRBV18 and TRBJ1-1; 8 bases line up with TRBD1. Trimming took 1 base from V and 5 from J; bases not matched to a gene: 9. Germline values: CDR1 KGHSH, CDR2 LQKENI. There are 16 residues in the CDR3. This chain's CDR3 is CASSPLLTGEVTEAFF. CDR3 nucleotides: TGTGCCAGCTCACCACTTCTGACAGGGGAGGTTACTGAAGCTTTCTTT.

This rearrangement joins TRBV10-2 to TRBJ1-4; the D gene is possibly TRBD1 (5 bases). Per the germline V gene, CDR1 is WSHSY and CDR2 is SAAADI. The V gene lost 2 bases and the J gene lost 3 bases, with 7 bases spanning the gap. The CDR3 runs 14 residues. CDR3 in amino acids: CASSERGPNEKLFF. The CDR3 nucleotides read TGCGCCAGCAGTGAGAGGGGTCCTAATGAAAAACTGTTTTTT.

The CDR3 is CASGIPYTEAFF. In DNA form, the CDR3 reads TGTGCCTCAGGCATACCTTACACTGAAGCTTTCTTT. V gene TRBV19 combines with J gene TRBJ1-1, with no clear D. The V gene lost 11 bases and the J gene lost 3 bases, with 13 bases spanning the gap. This CDR3 has 12 residues. Germline V gene lookup returns CDR1 LNHDA and CDR2 SQIVND (reference sequence).

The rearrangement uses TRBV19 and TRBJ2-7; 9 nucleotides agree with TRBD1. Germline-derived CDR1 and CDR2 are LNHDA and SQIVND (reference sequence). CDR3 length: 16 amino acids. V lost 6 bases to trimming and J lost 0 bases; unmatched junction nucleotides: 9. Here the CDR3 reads CASSHSTGGTSYEQYF. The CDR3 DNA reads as TGTGCCAGTAGCCACTCTACAGGGGGCACCTCCTACGAGCAGTACTTC.

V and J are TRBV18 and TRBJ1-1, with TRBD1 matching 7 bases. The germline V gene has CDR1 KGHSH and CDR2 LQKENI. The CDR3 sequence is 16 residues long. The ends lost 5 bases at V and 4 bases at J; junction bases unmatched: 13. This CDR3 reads CASSTDRVVGVTEAFF. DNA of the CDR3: TGTGCCAGCTCAACCGACAGGGTCGTTGGAGTCACTGAAGCTTTCTTT. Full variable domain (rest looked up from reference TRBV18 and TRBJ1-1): NAGVMQNPRHLVRRRGQEARLRCSPMKGHSHVYWYRQLPEEGLKFMVYLQKENIIDESGMPKERFSAEFPKEGPSILRIQQVVRGDSAAYFCASSTDRVVGVTEAFFGQGTRLTVV.

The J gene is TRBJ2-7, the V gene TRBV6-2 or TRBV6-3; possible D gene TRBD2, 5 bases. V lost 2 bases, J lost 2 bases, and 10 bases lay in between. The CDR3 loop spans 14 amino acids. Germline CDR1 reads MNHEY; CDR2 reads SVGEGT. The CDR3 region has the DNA TGTGCCAGCAGTTACGTAGGACTCACCTACGAGCAGTACTTC. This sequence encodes CASSYVGLTYEQYF.

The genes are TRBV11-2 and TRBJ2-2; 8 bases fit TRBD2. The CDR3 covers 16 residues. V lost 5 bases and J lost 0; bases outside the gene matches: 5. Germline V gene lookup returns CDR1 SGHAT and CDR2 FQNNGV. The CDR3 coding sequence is TGTGCCAGCAGCCCGAGGACTAGCACGAACACCGGGGAGCTGTTTTTT. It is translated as CASSPRTSTNTGELFF.

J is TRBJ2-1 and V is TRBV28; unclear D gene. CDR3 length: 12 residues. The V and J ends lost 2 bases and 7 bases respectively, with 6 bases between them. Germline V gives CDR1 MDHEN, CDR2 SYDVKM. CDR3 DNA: TGTGCCAGCAGTTTAAGCCGAAATGAGCAGTTCTTC. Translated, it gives CASSLSRNEQFF.

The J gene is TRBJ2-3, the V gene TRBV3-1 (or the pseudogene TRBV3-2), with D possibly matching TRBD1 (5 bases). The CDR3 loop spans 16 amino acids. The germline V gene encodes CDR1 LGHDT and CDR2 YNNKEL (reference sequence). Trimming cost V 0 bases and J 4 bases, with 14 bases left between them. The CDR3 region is CASSQEQVLTADTQYF. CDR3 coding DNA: TGTGCCAGCAGCCAAGAACAGGTGTTGACGGCAGATACGCAGTATTTT.